The 14 T cell receptor beta chains listed next were all sequenced from one sample in a study of a mutant IDH1 vaccine in newly diagnosed glioma. The time point denotes: baseline, week 1 (first vaccination visit). The sample's treatment: pre-vaccination baseline after standard-of-care therapy. The protocol was immunoSEQ multiplex PCR, while the TCRdb copy is restricted to in-frame clones and leaves out a portion. The sample consists of tens of thousands of clones, around 90% of them appearing once. This material consisted of PBMCs, taken from a glioma patient treated with radiotherapy, temozolomide or both. Receptors originate from a man aged 50 to 59 with glioma.

The gene calls are TRBV29-1 and TRBJ1-1, with 7 bases aligning to TRBD1. The V segment lost 7 bases and the J segment 8 bases; nucleotides outside the gene matches: 7. The length of the CDR3 is 11 residues. Germline CDR1 and CDR2: SQVTM and ANQGSEA. CDR3 sequence: CSALRDREAFF. The CDR3 coding sequence is TGCAGCGCGCTCCGGGACAGAGAAGCTTTCTTT.

The chain employs TRBV7-6 and TRBJ2-7; no firm D call. The CDR3 has 14 amino acids. Germline lookup yields CDR1 SGHVS and CDR2 FNYEAQ. Trimming removed 5 bases from V and 5 bases from J, with 16 bases in between. CDR3 sequence (DNA): TGTGCCAGCAGCCCCTTTAGGGCTAGTCACGAGCAGTACTTC. Protein sequence: CASSPFRASHEQYF. Supplemented by reference TRBV7-6 and TRBJ2-7, the full variable domain reads GAGVSQSPRYKVTKRGQDVALRCDPISGHVSLYWYRQALGQGPEFLTYFNYEAQQDKSGLPNDRFSAERPEGSISTLTIQRTEQRDSAMYRCASSPFRASHEQYFGPGTRLTVT.

The CDR3 spells CATSRDKNYEQFF. The CDR3 region has the DNA TGTGCCACCAGCAGAGATAAAAACTATGAGCAGTTCTTC. V usage is TRBV15 and J usage is TRBJ2-1; D gene uncertain. V was pared by 0 bases and J by 8 bases, with 8 bases between. Germline CDR1 is LNHNV and CDR2 is YYDKDF (reference sequence). This CDR3 region has 13 residues. The variable domain in full, completed from reference TRBV15 and TRBJ2-1, reads DAMVIQNPRYQVTQFGKPVTLSCSQTLNHNVMYWYQQKSSQAPKLLFHYYDKDFNNEADTPDNFQSRRPNTSFCFLDIRSPGLGDTAMYLCATSRDKNYEQFFGPGTRLTVL.

In its sample, this clone was seen once. The J gene is TRBJ2-5, the V gene TRBV11-2; D is ambiguous. Trimming left V 1 base short and J 9 bases short, with 6 bases between. CDR3 length: 11 amino acids. Germline CDR1 is SGHAT and CDR2 is FQNNGV. The CDR3 loop reads CASSLAGPQYF. Here the CDR3 DNA reads TGTGCCAGCAGCTTAGCTGGGCCCCAGTACTTC.

The chain carries TRBV29-1 and TRBJ2-7; the match to TRBD2 covers 10 bases. The germline gives CDR1 SQVTM, CDR2 ANQGSEA. Losses at the gene ends were 0 bases for V and 3 bases for J; bases not matched to a gene: 17. CDR3 length equals 19 residues. In nucleotides, the CDR3 is TGCAGCGTTGAAGATCGGGGGGGCCTAGCGGGAGATTTGGGCTACGAGCAGTACTTC. This encodes CSVEDRGGLAGDLGYEQYF.

The J gene is TRBJ1-4, the V gene TRBV4-3, with D unclear. V was trimmed by 4 bases and J by 5 bases, leaving 14 bases between them. The CDR3 runs 15 residues. The germline gives CDR1 LGHNA, CDR2 YSLEER. The DNA of the CDR3 is TGCGCCAGCAGCCCGGGCGCCCAACAGAATGAAAAACTGTTTTTT. This encodes CASSPGAQQNEKLFF.

V is TRBV6-5 and J is TRBJ2-3, with D possibly TRBD2 on 6 matching bases. V was clipped by 6 bases and J by 1 base, with 11 bases between them. Germline V CDR1 and CDR2: MNHEY, SVGAGI. This CDR3 contains 14 residues. DNA of the CDR3: TGTGCCAGCAGGCCCCGCGGGGGCACAGATACGCAGTATTTT. Translating it yields CASRPRGGTDTQYF.

The J gene is TRBJ2-3, the V gene TRBV27; D is ambiguous. This CDR3 region has 15 residues. The V gene lost 5 bases and the J gene lost 1 base, with 13 bases spanning the gap. Germline lookup yields CDR1 MNHEY and CDR2 SMNVEV (reference sequence). The CDR3 protein is CASSLSRLRTDTQYF. CDR3 nucleotides: TGTGCCAGCAGTCTCTCTAGACTGCGCACAGATACGCAGTATTTT.

A note on this clone: The junction shows a germline mismatch at one end, possibly a read error. The V and J genes are TRBV2 and TRBJ1-2; the D gene is possibly TRBD1 (6 bases). The CDR3 loop spans 15 amino acids. Germline V gene lookup returns CDR1 SNHLY and CDR2 FYNNEI. CDR3 bases: TGTGCCAGCAGGGAAGGGGGGCGCGGCCCCTATGGCTACACCTTC. Residues: CASREGGRGPYGYTF.

V gene TRBV9 combines with J gene TRBJ1-5, with D possibly TRBD1 on 5 matching bases. The CDR3 length is 13 residues. Germline CDR1 SGDLS, CDR2 YYNGEE. Trimming took off 0 bases at V and 5 bases at J, with 6 bases between the two ends. Here the CDR3 DNA reads TGTGCCAGCAGCGTAGGGGGGTATCAGCCCCAGCATTTT. Protein sequence: CASSVGGYQPQHF.

Details on this clone: At one end, the junction sequence differs from germline, possibly due to a read error. The chain carries TRBV4-2 and TRBJ2-1, with TRBD2 matching over 14 bases. The CDR3 loop spans 14 amino acids. Germline-derived CDR1 and CDR2 are LGHNA and YNFKEQ. In DNA form, the CDR3 reads TGTGCCAGCAGCCTGTCCGGGACTAGCGGGAGAGGCGTCTTC. Amino acids: CASSLSGTSGRGVF.

The rearrangement joins TRBV4-1 to TRBJ2-2; 9 bases align to TRBD1. Looked up from germline, CDR1 is MGHRA and CDR2 is YSYEKL. The CDR3 is 14 residues long. J lost 9 bases, V lost 2 bases, and 4 bases had no gene match. The CDR3 bases are TGCGCCAGCAGCCAACGGACAGGGGCACGGGAGCTGTTTTTT. Amino acid sequence: CASSQRTGARELFF.

The rearrangement joins TRBV5-6 to TRBJ2-7; no definite D call. This CDR3 has 12 amino acids. V lost 0 bases and J lost 2, with 3 bases in between. Germline CDR1 reads SGHDT; CDR2 reads YYEEEE. DNA of the CDR3: TGTGCCAGCAGCTTGGAAGCCTACGAGCAGTACTTC. It specifies CASSLEAYEQYF.

The rearrangement joins TRBV6-1 to TRBJ1-2; D may be TRBD1 (6 bases). Germline CDR1 is MNHNS and CDR2 is SASEGT. The CDR3 extends over 13 amino acids. Deletions cut 1 base from V and 7 bases from J, with 10 bases between. CDR3 residues: CASSEGTASGYTF. The CDR3 nucleotides read TGTGCCAGCAGTGAAGGGACAGCCAGTGGCTACACCTTC.